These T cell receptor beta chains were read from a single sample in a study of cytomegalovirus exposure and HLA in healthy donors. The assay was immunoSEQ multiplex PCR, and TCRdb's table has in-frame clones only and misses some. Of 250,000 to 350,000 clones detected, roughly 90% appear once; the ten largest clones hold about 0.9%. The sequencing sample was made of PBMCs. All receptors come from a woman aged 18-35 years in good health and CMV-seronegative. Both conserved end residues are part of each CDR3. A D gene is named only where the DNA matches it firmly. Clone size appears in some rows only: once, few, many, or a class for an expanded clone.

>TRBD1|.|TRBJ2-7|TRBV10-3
CAISSGTGPYEQYF
TGTGCCATCAGCTCTGGGACAGGGCCCTACGAGCAGTACTTC
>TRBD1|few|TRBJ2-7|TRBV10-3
CAISDVRQGYEQYF
TGTGCCATCAGTGACGTGAGACAGGGCTACGAGCAGTACTTC
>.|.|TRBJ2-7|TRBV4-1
CASSHDEGYEQYF
TGCGCCAGCAGCCATGATGAGGGCTACGAGCAGTACTTC
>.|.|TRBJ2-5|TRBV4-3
CASSQELLAPQWETQYF
TGCGCCAGCAGCCAAGAGTTGTTGGCCCCCCAGTGGGAGACCCAGTACTTC
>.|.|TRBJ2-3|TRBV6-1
CASSESTVLPQYF
TGTGCCAGCAGTGAGTCTACGGTACTTCCGCAGTATTTT
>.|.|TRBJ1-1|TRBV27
CASTRAGKNTEAFF
TGTGCCAGCACCCGCGCCGGGAAGAACACTGAAGCTTTCTTT
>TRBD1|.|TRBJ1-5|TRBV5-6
CASSLWRQGNQPQHF
TGTGCCAGCAGCTTGTGGAGACAGGGGAATCAGCCCCAGCATTTT
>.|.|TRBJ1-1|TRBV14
CASSQYPSLPFNTEAFF
TGTGCCAGCAGCCAGTATCCGTCTCTTCCCTTTAACACTGAAGCTTTCTTT
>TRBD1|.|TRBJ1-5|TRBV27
CASSHRTGGNQPQHF
TGTGCCAGCAGTCACCGGACAGGTGGCAATCAGCCCCAGCATTTT
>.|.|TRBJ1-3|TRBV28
CATGVSESGNTIYF
TGTGCCACCGGGGTCTCGGAGTCTGGAAACACCATATATTTT
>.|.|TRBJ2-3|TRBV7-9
CASSFVRLLGGTDTQYF
TGTGCCAGCAGCTTTGTACGCCTGCTCGGTGGCACAGATACGCAGTATTTT
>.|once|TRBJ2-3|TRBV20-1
CSARRGDTQYF
TGCAGTGCTAGAAGGGGGGATACGCAGTATTTT
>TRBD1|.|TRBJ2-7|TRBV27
CASSAPTGDEQYF
TGTGCCAGCAGTGCACCCACAGGGGACGAGCAGTACTTC
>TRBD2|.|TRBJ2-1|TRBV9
CASSLGRTSGTANEQFF
TGTGCCAGCAGCTTGGGACGGACTAGCGGGACAGCTAATGAGCAGTTCTTC
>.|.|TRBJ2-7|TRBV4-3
CASSQGTGTEMNEQYF
TGCGCCAGCAGCCAAGGGACCGGGACTGAGATGAACGAGCAGTACTTC
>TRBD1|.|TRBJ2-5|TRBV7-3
CASSQPGTAQETQYF
TGTGCCAGCAGTCAACCCGGGACAGCGCAAGAGACCCAGTACTTC
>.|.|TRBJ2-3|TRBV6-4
CASSEQLAPTDTQYF
TGTGCCAGCAGTGAGCAACTAGCCCCCACAGATACGCAGTATTTT